This TCR beta chain was documented in a study of cytomegalovirus exposure and HLA in healthy donors. General study points: A later analysis by the authors found several of the most significant clusters apparently linked to common viral pathogens.

Use of 60 Vbeta and 13 Jbeta primers characterized the PCR. Method: immunoSEQ multiplex PCR; TCRdb's copy keeps in-frame clones and lacks some. The sample yields about 220,000 clones, roughly 82% seen once. The V gene's germline CDR1 is SQVTM and CDR2 ANQGSEA. With V trimmed by 3 bases and J by 9 bases, 14 bases remained unmatched. CDR3 length: 15 amino acids. This clone was seen just once. Its antigen is unidentified. The chain has TRBV29-1 and TRBJ2-7, with 10 bases matching TRBD2. The origin of this receptor is a woman between 40 and 55 years old in good health and CMV-seropositive. Sequenced input: PBMCs. The DNA of the CDR3 is TGCAGCGTTGAGCCGCTAGCGGGAGCGGGAGGCCTGCAGTACTTC. It translates to CSVEPLAGAGGLQYF.